Following are 24 T cell receptor beta chains from one sample sequenced in a study of monozygotic twins with inflammatory bowel disease. TCRdb re-called the 5' RACE reads and gives one entry per CDR3 protein, without DNA. This sample's table has 350,000 to 550,000 distinct CDR3 sequences. Sequences were obtained from blood. Receptors originate from a human donor with ulcerative colitis or Crohn's disease, or a healthy co-twin of an affected twin (not recorded which).

The chain uses TRBV20-1 and TRBJ2-1; TCRdb reports TRBD2, a call that lacks DNA to check it against. Germline V gene lookup returns CDR1 DFQATT and CDR2 SNEGSKA (reference sequence). This CDR3 is built from 15 residues. CDR3 loop: CSARESSGRTNEQFF.

The chain links TRBV5-5 to TRBJ2-1; the TCRdb D gene call, TRBD2, has no DNA to confirm it. The CDR3 is 15 amino acids. CDR1 and CDR2 (germline): SGHKS, YYEKEE (reference sequence). The CDR3 loop is CASSSIAGFRNEQFF. Looking up the rest from reference TRBV5-5 and TRBJ2-1 gives the full variable domain: DAGVTQSPTHLIKTRGQQVTLRCSPISGHKSVSWYQQVLGQGPQFIFQYYEKEERGRGNFPDRFSARQFPNYSSELNVNALLLGDSALYLCASSSIAGFRNEQFFGPGTRLTVL.

The chain recombines TRBV5-1 with TRBJ2-2. Germline CDR1 is SGHRS and CDR2 is YFSETQ. The CDR3 has 15 residues. The CDR3 region is CASSLVGMETGELFF.

The chain uses TRBV5-1 and TRBJ1-4; the TCRdb call, TRBD1, lacks DNA for checking. CDR1 is SGHRS, CDR2 YFSETQ, per germline. The CDR3 has 14 amino acids. CDR3 sequence: CASSGGDSNEKLFF.

The rearrangement joins TRBV12-3 or TRBV12-4 to TRBJ2-1; TCRdb lists TRBD2, though no DNA is available to test this call. The CDR3 loop spans 18 amino acids. The chain's CDR3 is CASSFEWRSGGGHMQQFF.

The rearrangement joins TRBV27 to TRBJ2-6; checking the TCRdb D call of TRBD2 is not possible without DNA. Germline V lookup: CDR1 MNHEY, CDR2 SMNVEV (reference sequence). The CDR3 sequence is 16 residues long. The CDR3 sequence is CASSLRVGLMANVLTF.

This chain joins TRBV5-1 and TRBJ1-1. The CDR3 totals 12 residues. From germline, CDR1 is SGHRS and CDR2 YFSETQ. Here the CDR3 reads CASEGGDTEAFF.

The chain links TRBV7-9 to TRBJ1-2. The CDR3 length is 13 residues. Germline values: CDR1 SEHNR, CDR2 FQNEAQ (reference sequence). The CDR3: CASSLVDGYGYTF.

The chain joins TRBV11-1 to TRBJ2-5; TCRdb returns TRBD2, unconfirmable since there is no DNA. The CDR3 covers 13 residues. Looked up from germline, CDR1 is SGHAT and CDR2 is FQDESV (reference sequence). CDR3 in amino acids: CASSPSREETQYF.

This chain links TRBV4-1 with TRBJ2-2; absent DNA, TCRdb's TRBD1 call cannot be checked. CDR3 length equals 19 residues. The germline V gene encodes CDR1 MGHRA and CDR2 YSYEKL. The CDR3 here is CASSQVGGYWTENTGELFF.

This sequence joins TRBV6-1 and TRBJ1-4. The germline V gene has CDR1 MNHNS and CDR2 SASEGT. CDR3 length: 16 residues. The CDR3 here is CASSERRGLWDEKLFF.

The chain couples TRBV5-1 to TRBJ2-1; the D call from TCRdb, TRBD2, cannot be confirmed without DNA. The CDR3 is 14 amino acids. In germline, CDR1 is SGHRS, CDR2 YFSETQ. The CDR3 reads CASSPGLAGEGQFF.

V gene TRBV7-3 combines with J gene TRBJ2-1; TCRdb's assignment of TRBD1 cannot be checked, as there is no DNA. The length of the CDR3 is 22 residues. CDR1 is SGHTA, CDR2 FQGTGA, per germline. CDR3: CASSLNPLAGSGEKSSYNEQFF.

V usage is TRBV6-5 and J usage is TRBJ2-7. CDR3 length: 13 residues. Germline V gene lookup returns CDR1 MNHEY and CDR2 SVGAGI. The chain's CDR3 is CASSYRHGYEQYF.

The chain couples TRBV30 to TRBJ1-5. The germline CDR1 and CDR2 sequences are GTSNPN and SVGIG (reference sequence). This CDR3 is built from 13 residues. This chain's CDR3 is CAWSVDANQPQHF.

The chain carries TRBV7-9 and TRBJ2-2; TCRdb lists TRBD2, though no DNA is available to test this call. CDR3 size: 16 residues. The V gene's germline CDR1 is SEHNR and CDR2 FQNEAQ (reference sequence). The CDR3 sequence is CASSVRAGALTGELFF.

The CDR3 is CASSFDGRSNNSPLHF. The rearrangement joins TRBV12-3 or TRBV12-4 to TRBJ1-6. This CDR3 contains 16 residues.

The rearrangement joins TRBV7-2 to TRBJ2-3. The germline V gene has CDR1 SGHTA and CDR2 FQGNSA. The CDR3 sequence is 14 residues long. CDR3 in amino acids: CASSLVQTTDTQYF.

The chain employs TRBV5-4 and TRBJ2-6. Germline V lookup: CDR1 SGHNT, CDR2 YYREEE (reference sequence). CDR3 size: 16 residues. Here the CDR3 reads CASSDPGSFGANVLTF.

CDR3 region: CSAIRGDHSYEQYF. The chain links TRBV29-1 to TRBJ2-7; TCRdb's D call, TRBD1, is unchecked because there is no DNA. There are 14 residues in the CDR3. Germline V gives CDR1 SQVTM, CDR2 ANQGSEA.

The chain uses TRBV12-3 or TRBV12-4 and TRBJ1-3; TCRdb selects TRBD1, and the lack of DNA leaves this call unchecked. This CDR3 contains 13 residues. CDR3 region: CASSGALGNTIYF.

This sequence joins TRBV2 and TRBJ1-1. In germline, CDR1 is SNHLY, CDR2 FYNNEI. This CDR3 spans 14 amino acids. CDR3: CASSEELGSGEAFF.

The J gene is TRBJ2-1, the V gene TRBV5-1; no DNA is available, so the TRBD1 call from TCRdb remains unchecked. In germline, CDR1 is SGHRS, CDR2 YFSETQ. This CDR3 has 11 residues. CDR3 sequence: CASSSSTAQFF.

The chain recombines TRBV30 with TRBJ1-1. Germline CDR1 reads GTSNPN; CDR2 reads SVGIG (reference sequence). This CDR3 is built from 12 residues. This chain's CDR3 is CAWSFLGSEAFF.